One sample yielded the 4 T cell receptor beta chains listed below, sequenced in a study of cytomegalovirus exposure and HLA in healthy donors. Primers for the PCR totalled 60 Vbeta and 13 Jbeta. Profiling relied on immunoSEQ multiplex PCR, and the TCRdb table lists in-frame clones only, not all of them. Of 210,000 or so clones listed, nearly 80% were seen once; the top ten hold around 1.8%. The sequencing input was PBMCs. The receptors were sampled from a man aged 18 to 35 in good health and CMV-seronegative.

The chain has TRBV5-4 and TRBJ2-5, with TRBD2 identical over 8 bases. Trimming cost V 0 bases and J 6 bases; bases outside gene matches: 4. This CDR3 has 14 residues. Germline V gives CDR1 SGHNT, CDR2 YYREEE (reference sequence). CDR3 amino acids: CASSLAERGKTQYF. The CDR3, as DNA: TGTGCCAGCAGCTTGGCCGAGCGGGGGAAGACCCAGTACTTC. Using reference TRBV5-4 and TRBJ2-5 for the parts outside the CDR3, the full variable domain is ETGVTQSPTHLIKTRGQQVTLRCSSQSGHNTVSWYQQALGQGPQFIFQYYREEENGRGNFPPRFSGLQFPNYSSELNVNALELDDSALYLCASSLAERGKTQYFGPGTRLLVL.

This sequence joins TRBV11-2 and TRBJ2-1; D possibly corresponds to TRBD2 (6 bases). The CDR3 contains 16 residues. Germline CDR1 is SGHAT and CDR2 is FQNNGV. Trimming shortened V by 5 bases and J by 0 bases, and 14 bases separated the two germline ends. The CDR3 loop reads CASSAQTGSSYNEQFF. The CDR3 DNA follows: TGTGCCAGCAGCGCCCAGACCGGGAGCTCCTACAATGAGCAGTTCTTC.

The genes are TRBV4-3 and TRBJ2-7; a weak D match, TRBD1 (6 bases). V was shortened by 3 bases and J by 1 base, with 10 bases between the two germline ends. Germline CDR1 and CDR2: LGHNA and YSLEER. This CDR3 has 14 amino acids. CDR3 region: CASSQGQGSYEQYF. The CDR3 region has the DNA TGCGCCAGCAGCCAGGGACAAGGGTCCTACGAGCAGTACTTC.

Written as DNA, the CDR3 is TGTGCCAGCAGGTCGCGCGCGGGGGGCGGCCAAGAGACCCAGTACTTC. Its protein product is CASRSRAGGGQETQYF. The chain uses TRBV2 and TRBJ2-5; TRBD2 matches at 8 bases. The germline CDR1 and CDR2 sequences are SNHLY and FYNNEI. The CDR3 sequence is 16 residues long. Unmatched junction bases numbered 10, after V lost 6 bases and J lost 1 base. The whole variable domain, filled in from reference TRBV2 and TRBJ2-5, reads EPEVTQTPSHQVTQMGQEVILRCVPISNHLYFYWYRQILGQKVEFLVSFYNNEISEKSEIFDDQFSVERPDGSNFTLKIRSTKLEDSAMYFCASRSRAGGGQETQYFGPGTRLLVL.